These 24 T cell receptor beta chains were sequenced from one sample in a study of T-cell reconstitution after alpha-beta-depleted transplantation in children. Unique molecular identifiers were incorporated during preparation of the TCRbeta library. TCRdb re-derived calls from the PCR reads in MiXCR, one entry per CDR3 protein. The sample has approximately 630,000 distinct CDR3 sequences, under 15% seen once. The starting material was PBMCs, obtained before TCRalphabeta/CD19-depleted stem cell transplant. The receptors here all came from a girl aged 2 to 9 with congenital amegakaryocytic thrombocytopenia, due to receive a stem cell transplant.

This clonotype was seen repeatedly, ten times or more. This rearrangement joins TRBV6-2 or TRBV6-3 to TRBJ1-3; D is unclear. Germline CDR1 reads MNHEY; CDR2 reads SVGEGT. Trimming removed 2 bases at V and 4 bases at J, with 6 bases between. This CDR3 is 13 amino acids long. The CDR3 DNA follows: TGTGCCAGCAGTTACAGGACGGGAAACACCATATATTTT. Its translation: CASSYRTGNTIYF.

The chain is built from TRBV3-1 and TRBJ2-2; D unclear. The length of the CDR3 is 14 residues. From germline, CDR1 is LGHDT and CDR2 YNNKEL (reference sequence). With 3 bases removed from V and 3 bases from J, the gap between germline ends came to 8 bases. Written as DNA, the CDR3 is TGTGCCAGCAGCCAGGACCGCTACACCGGGGAGCTGTTTTTT. Translation gives CASSQDRYTGELFF.

This clonotype was seen a few times. The V gene is TRBV7-9, the J gene TRBJ1-1; D not resolved. This CDR3 spans 15 amino acids. V lost 6 bases, J lost 1 base, and 15 bases lay in between. Germline CDR1 and CDR2: SEHNR and FQNEAQ (reference sequence). CDR3 amino acids: CASSYFRTSNTEAFF. CDR3 nucleotide sequence: TGTGCCAGCAGTTACTTCAGGACTTCGAACACTGAAGCTTTCTTT. The full variable domain, with the rest looked up from reference TRBV7-9 and TRBJ1-1, is DTGVSQNPRHKITKRGQNVTFRCDPISEHNRLYWYRQTLGQGPEFLTYFQNEAQLEKSRLLSDRFSAERPKGSFSTLEIQRTEQGDSAMYLCASSYFRTSNTEAFFGQGTRLTVV.

This clonotype was detected many times. The rearrangement links TRBV2 to TRBJ2-7, with D possibly being TRBD2 (6 bases). This CDR3 is built from 12 residues. V was pared by 7 bases and J by 5 bases, with 12 bases between. Germline V gene data show CDR1 as SNHLY and CDR2 as FYNNEI. CDR3 residues: CASTGVTNEQYF. For the CDR3, the DNA is TGTGCCAGCACGGGGGTTACGAACGAGCAGTACTTC.

In this sample, this clonotype turned up once. This chain links TRBV7-8 with TRBJ2-3; 11 bases are shared with TRBD2. Looked up from germline, CDR1 is SGHVS and CDR2 is FQNEAQ. The CDR3 has 17 amino acids. The V segment lost 3 bases and the J segment 2 bases; nucleotides outside the gene matches: 7. Written as DNA, the CDR3 is TGTGCCAGCAGCTTCGGAACTAGCGGGAGCTCCACAGATACGCAGTATTTT. Amino acids: CASSFGTSGSSTDTQYF.

This clonotype was seen ten or more times. The chain uses TRBV7-9 and TRBJ1-1; weak D call: TRBD1 (6 bases). This CDR3 has 16 amino acids. V shed 1 base and J shed 1 base, with 13 bases lying between them. Germline-derived CDR1 and CDR2 are SEHNR and FQNEAQ (reference sequence). The CDR3 DNA sequence: TGTGCCAGCAGCTTAGATCCGGGGGCAAGGAACACTGAAGCTTTCTTT. It specifies CASSLDPGARNTEAFF.

V is TRBV9 and J is TRBJ2-6, with D possibly being TRBD1 (5 bases). V lost 4 bases and J lost 1, with 9 bases in between. Germline CDR1 SGDLS, CDR2 YYNGEE. This CDR3 contains 15 residues. The CDR3 DNA reads as TGTGCCAGCAGCATAAGGGGATCTGGGGCCAACGTCCTGACTTTC. Translating it yields CASSIRGSGANVLTF.

In this sample, this clonotype turned up a few times. The J gene is TRBJ2-3, the V gene TRBV7-9; the D is unclear. The V gene's germline CDR1 is SEHNR and CDR2 FQNEAQ (reference sequence). This CDR3 spans 15 amino acids. The ends were cut back, 1 base at V and 4 bases at J, with 12 bases in the middle. DNA for the CDR3: TGTGCCAGCAGCTTAGTTTGGGAAGGCGCAGATACGCAGTATTTT. Translated: CASSLVWEGADTQYF. Full variable domain (rest looked up from reference TRBV7-9 and TRBJ2-3): DTGVSQNPRHKITKRGQNVTFRCDPISEHNRLYWYRQTLGQGPEFLTYFQNEAQLEKSRLLSDRFSAERPKGSFSTLEIQRTEQGDSAMYLCASSLVWEGADTQYFGPGTRLTVL.

This clonotype has at least ten counts. V usage is TRBV20-1 and J usage is TRBJ2-1, with 12 bases aligning to TRBD2. From germline, CDR1 is DFQATT and CDR2 SNEGSKA (reference sequence). This CDR3 has 14 amino acids. Trimming took 1 base from V and 9 from J; bases not matched to a gene: 4. CDR3 in amino acids: CSARVLAGGIEQFF. The CDR3, as DNA: TGCAGTGCTAGAGTTCTAGCGGGAGGGATTGAGCAGTTCTTC.

This clonotype was counted only a few times. The V call is TRBV7-2, the J call TRBJ1-6, with D perhaps matching TRBD1 (5 bases). The CDR3 has 14 residues. The ends were cut back, 1 base at V and 9 bases at J, with 10 bases in the middle. The germline gives CDR1 SGHTA, CDR2 FQGNSA. This CDR3 is CASSLEGSGSPLHF. The CDR3 DNA reads as TGTGCCAGCAGCTTAGAGGGGAGCGGTTCACCCCTCCACTTT. The full variable domain, rest sourced from reference TRBV7-2 and TRBJ1-6, is GAGVSQSPSNKVTEKGKDVELRCDPISGHTALYWYRQSLGQGLEFLIYFQGNSAPDKSGLPSDRFSAERTGGSVSTLTIQRTQQEDSAVYLCASSLEGSGSPLHFGNGTRLTVT.

This clonotype occurred a few times. This chain links TRBV30 with TRBJ2-1; tentative D call: TRBD2 (5 bases). The germline V gene has CDR1 GTSNPN and CDR2 SVGIG (reference sequence). This CDR3 is 15 amino acids long. V was shortened by 0 bases and J by 2 bases, with 11 bases between the two germline ends. The CDR3 sequence: CAWSVLGGPYNEQFF. The CDR3 nucleotides read TGTGCCTGGAGTGTACTTGGCGGGCCCTACAATGAGCAGTTCTTC.

This clonotype occurred a few times. The V call is TRBV12-3 or TRBV12-4, the J call TRBJ2-1; 8 bases align to TRBD2. J was trimmed by 10 bases and V by 6 bases; bases with no gene match: 14. This CDR3 is built from 15 residues. Here the CDR3 reads CASSLGVGLEKEQFF. The DNA of the CDR3 is TGTGCCAGCAGCCTGGGGGTGGGACTAGAGAAAGAGCAGTTCTTC.

Only a few counts were recorded for this clonotype. The genes are TRBV28 and TRBJ2-1, with TRBD2 as a possible D gene (6 bases). Trimming removed 2 bases from V and 6 bases from J, with 20 bases in between. This CDR3 contains 17 residues. Germline loops: CDR1 MDHEN, CDR2 SYDVKM. CDR3 DNA sequence: TGTGCCAGCAGTTTAGGAGGGGACTGGGGTGGGGTCAATGAGCAGTTCTTC. It yields the protein CASSLGGDWGGVNEQFF.

This clonotype was seen many times. V gene TRBV5-1 combines with J gene TRBJ2-1; 7 bases align to TRBD1. Looked up from germline, CDR1 is SGHRS and CDR2 is YFSETQ. CDR3 length equals 17 residues. Trimming took 2 bases from V and 6 from J; bases not matched to a gene: 14. CDR3 nucleotides: TGCGCCAGCAGCTTCGCAAACAGGGGAAAGAGGGGCAATGAGCAGTTCTTC. Amino acids: CASSFANRGKRGNEQFF.

With respect to this clonotype: It may be a read error: a sequence one base away is much more abundant. The chain carries TRBV20-1 and TRBJ2-5; D not certain. The CDR3 contains 14 residues. Germline V gene sequence: CDR1 DFQATT, CDR2 SNEGSKA (reference sequence). The ends were cut back, 0 bases at V and 5 bases at J, with 13 bases in the middle. As DNA, the CDR3 is TGCAGTGCTAGAGATATGGCAGGATCTGAGACCCAGTACTTC. Its translation: CSARDMAGSETQYF.

The CDR3 here is CASRLGTSGHVQETQYF. The CDR3 DNA is TGTGCCAGCAGGCTGGGGACTAGCGGGCATGTACAAGAGACCCAGTACTTC. The chain carries TRBV12-3 or TRBV12-4 and TRBJ2-5; the match to TRBD2 covers 12 bases. The CDR3 spans 17 residues. The junction had 10 bases not matched to a gene; V was cut back by 6 bases and J by 2 bases.

This chain connects TRBV19 to TRBJ2-1, with 8 nucleotides matching TRBD2. Unmatched junction bases numbered 9, after V lost 5 bases and J lost 0 bases. The CDR3 has 17 residues. Germline V gene sequence: CDR1 LNHDA, CDR2 SQIVND (reference sequence). The CDR3 spells CASSPGGGRSSYNEQFF. The CDR3 coding sequence is TGTGCCAGTAGTCCCGGGGGGGGCCGGAGCTCCTACAATGAGCAGTTCTTC.

This chain connects TRBV27 to TRBJ2-3; 10 bases fit TRBD2. CDR3 length equals 14 residues. The germline gives CDR1 MNHEY, CDR2 SMNVEV (reference sequence). V lost 8 bases and J lost 2; bases outside the gene matches: 4. CDR3 in DNA: TGTGCCAGCCGGACTAGCGGATACACAGATACGCAGTATTTT. Encoded protein: CASRTSGYTDTQYF.

The rearrangement links TRBV20-1 to TRBJ2-7; TRBD2 matches at 7 bases. V shed 7 bases, J shed 2 bases, and the junction held 5 bases outside the gene matches. This CDR3 comprises 12 residues. Germline-derived CDR1 and CDR2 are DFQATT and SNEGSKA (reference sequence). CDR3 in DNA: TGCAGTGGGCAGCGGGAAACCTACGAGCAGTACTTC. Translation gives CSGQRETYEQYF.

The chain combines TRBV5-8 with TRBJ2-3; 7 positions match TRBD2. V dropped 4 bases and J dropped 4; count of bases not matched to a gene: 15. Looked up from germline, CDR1 is SGHTS and CDR2 is YDEGEE. This CDR3 has 17 residues. This CDR3 is CASSLLRTRIPPDTQYF. The DNA for the CDR3 is TGTGCCAGCAGCCTACTGAGGACTAGGATCCCGCCAGATACGCAGTATTTT. Using reference TRBV5-8 and TRBJ2-3 for the parts outside the CDR3, the full variable domain is EAGVTQSPTHLIKTRGQQATLRCSPISGHTSVYWYQQALGLGLQFLLWYDEGEERNRGNFPPRFSGRQFPNYSSELNVNALELEDSALYLCASSLLRTRIPPDTQYFGPGTRLTVL.

This chain connects TRBV18 to TRBJ1-1; D remains ambiguous. The germline V gene encodes CDR1 KGHSH and CDR2 LQKENI. V lost 3 bases and J 4 bases, leaving 12 bases between the germline ends. This CDR3 region has 14 residues. This chain's CDR3 is CASSPGAFGTEAFF. Written as DNA, the CDR3 is TGTGCCAGCTCACCGGGAGCCTTCGGCACTGAAGCTTTCTTT.

Only a few counts were recorded for this clonotype. V and J are TRBV7-2 and TRBJ2-5; D remains unclear. V gave up 2 bases and J gave up 12 bases, with 13 bases separating them. From germline, CDR1 is SGHTA and CDR2 FQGNSA. The CDR3 totals 12 residues. The CDR3 DNA reads as TGTGCCAGCAGCTTACCCCCGGGCGCGGAGTACTTC. Encoded protein: CASSLPPGAEYF. Using reference TRBV7-2 and TRBJ2-5 for the parts outside the CDR3, the full variable domain is GAGVSQSPSNKVTEKGKDVELRCDPISGHTALYWYRQSLGQGLEFLIYFQGNSAPDKSGLPSDRFSAERTGGSVSTLTIQRTQQEDSAVYLCASSLPPGAEYFGPGTRLLVL.

This clonotype was seen repeatedly, ten times or more. The chain is built from TRBV29-1 and TRBJ2-3; D uncertain. The CDR3 contains 12 residues. Deletions cut 7 bases from V and 1 base from J, with 9 bases between. Per germline, CDR1 SQVTM and CDR2 ANQGSEA. The CDR3 protein is CSAEVGTDTQYF. The DNA for the CDR3 is TGCAGCGCCGAGGTGGGCACAGATACGCAGTATTTT.

This sequence joins TRBV20-1 and TRBJ2-2; TRBD2 matches 9 bases. The CDR3 is 16 amino acids. Trimming at V came to 2 bases and at J to 4 bases, leaving 8 bases not matched to a gene. Germline CDR1 is DFQATT and CDR2 is SNEGSKA (reference sequence). CDR3 bases: TGCAGTGCTAGATCGGCGGGAGGGCCCGGCACCGGGGAGCTGTTTTTT. As protein: CSARSAGGPGTGELFF.